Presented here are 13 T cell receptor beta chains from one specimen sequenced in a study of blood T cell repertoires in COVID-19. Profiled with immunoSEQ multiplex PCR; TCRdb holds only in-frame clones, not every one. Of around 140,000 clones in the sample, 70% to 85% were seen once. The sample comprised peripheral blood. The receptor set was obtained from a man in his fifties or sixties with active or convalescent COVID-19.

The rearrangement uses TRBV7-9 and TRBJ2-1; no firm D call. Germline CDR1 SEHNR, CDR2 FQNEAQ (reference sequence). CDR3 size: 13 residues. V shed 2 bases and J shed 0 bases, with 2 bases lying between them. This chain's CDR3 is CASSLYSYNEQFF. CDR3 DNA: TGTGCCAGCAGCTTATACTCCTACAATGAGCAGTTCTTC.

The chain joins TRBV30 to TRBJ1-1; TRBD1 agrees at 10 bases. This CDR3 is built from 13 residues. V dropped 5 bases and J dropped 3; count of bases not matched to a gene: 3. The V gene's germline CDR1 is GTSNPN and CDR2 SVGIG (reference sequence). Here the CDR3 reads CAWEGQGYTEAFF. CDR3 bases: TGTGCCTGGGAGGGACAGGGGTACACTGAAGCTTTCTTT.

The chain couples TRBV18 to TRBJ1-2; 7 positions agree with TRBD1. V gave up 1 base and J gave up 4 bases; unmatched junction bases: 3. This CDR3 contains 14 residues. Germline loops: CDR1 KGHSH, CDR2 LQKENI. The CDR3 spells CASSPQGASYGYTF. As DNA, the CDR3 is TGTGCCAGCTCACCACAGGGGGCGAGCTATGGCTACACCTTC.

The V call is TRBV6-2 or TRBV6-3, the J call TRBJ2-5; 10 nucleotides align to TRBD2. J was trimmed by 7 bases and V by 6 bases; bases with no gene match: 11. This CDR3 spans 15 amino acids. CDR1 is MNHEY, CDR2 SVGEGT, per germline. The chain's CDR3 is CASSYQRGGPGTQYF. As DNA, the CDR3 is TGTGCCAGCAGCTATCAGCGGGGGGGCCCCGGGACCCAGTACTTC.

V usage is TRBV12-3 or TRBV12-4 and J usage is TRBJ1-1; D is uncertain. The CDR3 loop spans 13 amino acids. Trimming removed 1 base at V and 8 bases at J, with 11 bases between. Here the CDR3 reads CASSLGALREAFF. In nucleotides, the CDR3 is TGTGCCAGCAGTTTAGGGGCGCTCCGGGAAGCTTTCTTT.

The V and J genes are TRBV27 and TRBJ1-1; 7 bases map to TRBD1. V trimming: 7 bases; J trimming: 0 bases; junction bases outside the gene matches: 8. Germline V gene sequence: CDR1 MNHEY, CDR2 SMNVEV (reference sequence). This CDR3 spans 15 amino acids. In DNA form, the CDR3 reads TGTGCCAGCACCTTCGCAGGGGGTATGAACACTGAAGCTTTCTTT. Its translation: CASTFAGGMNTEAFF.

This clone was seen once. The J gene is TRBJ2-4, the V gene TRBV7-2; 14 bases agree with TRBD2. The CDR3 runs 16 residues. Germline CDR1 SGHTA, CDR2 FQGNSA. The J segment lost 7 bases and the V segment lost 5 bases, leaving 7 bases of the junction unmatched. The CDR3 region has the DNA TGTGCCAGCAGCCAGAGTGGACTAGCGGGGGGTAACATTCAGTACTTC. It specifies CASSQSGLAGGNIQYF.

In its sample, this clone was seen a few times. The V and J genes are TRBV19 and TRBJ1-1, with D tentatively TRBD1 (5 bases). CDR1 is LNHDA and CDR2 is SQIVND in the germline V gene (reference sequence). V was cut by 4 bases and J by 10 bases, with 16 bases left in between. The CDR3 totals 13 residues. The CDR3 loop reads CASSTVSGGGAFF. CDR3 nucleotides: TGTGCCAGTAGTACCGTGAGTGGGGGAGGAGCTTTCTTT.

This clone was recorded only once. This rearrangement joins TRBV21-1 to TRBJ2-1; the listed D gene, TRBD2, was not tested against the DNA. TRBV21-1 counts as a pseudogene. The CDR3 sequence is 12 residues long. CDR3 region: CASSHGFNEQFF. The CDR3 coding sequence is TGTGCCAGCAGTCACGGGTTCAATGAGCAGTTCTTC.

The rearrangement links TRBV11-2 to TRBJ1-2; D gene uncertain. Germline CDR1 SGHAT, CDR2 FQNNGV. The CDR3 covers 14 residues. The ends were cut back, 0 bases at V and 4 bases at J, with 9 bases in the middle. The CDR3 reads CASSLEEASYGYTF. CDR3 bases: TGTGCCAGCAGCTTAGAGGAGGCCAGCTATGGCTACACCTTC.

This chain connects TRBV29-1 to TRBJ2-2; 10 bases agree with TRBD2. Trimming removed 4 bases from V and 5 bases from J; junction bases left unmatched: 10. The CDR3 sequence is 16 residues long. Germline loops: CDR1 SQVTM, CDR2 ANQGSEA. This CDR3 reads CSVARSSGGRTGELFF. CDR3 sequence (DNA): TGCAGCGTTGCTCGGTCTAGCGGGGGTCGGACCGGGGAGCTGTTTTTT.

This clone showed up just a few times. CDR3 sequence: CASSLAAGRGSGYTF. The CDR3 nucleotides are TGTGCCAGCAGCTTAGCAGCGGGTCGGGGGTCTGGCTACACCTTC. This chain links TRBV7-2 with TRBJ1-2, with a possible D match to TRBD1 (5 bases). CDR3 length: 15 residues. The germline V gene has CDR1 SGHTA and CDR2 FQGNSA. V gave up 0 bases and J gave up 7 bases, with 15 bases separating them.

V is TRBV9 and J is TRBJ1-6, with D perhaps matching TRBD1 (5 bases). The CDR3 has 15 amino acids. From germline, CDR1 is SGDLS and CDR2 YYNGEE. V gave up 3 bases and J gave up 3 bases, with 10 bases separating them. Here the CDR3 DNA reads TGTGCCAGCAGCGCGGGGGATGGCTATAATTCACCCCTCCACTTT. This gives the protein CASSAGDGYNSPLHF.